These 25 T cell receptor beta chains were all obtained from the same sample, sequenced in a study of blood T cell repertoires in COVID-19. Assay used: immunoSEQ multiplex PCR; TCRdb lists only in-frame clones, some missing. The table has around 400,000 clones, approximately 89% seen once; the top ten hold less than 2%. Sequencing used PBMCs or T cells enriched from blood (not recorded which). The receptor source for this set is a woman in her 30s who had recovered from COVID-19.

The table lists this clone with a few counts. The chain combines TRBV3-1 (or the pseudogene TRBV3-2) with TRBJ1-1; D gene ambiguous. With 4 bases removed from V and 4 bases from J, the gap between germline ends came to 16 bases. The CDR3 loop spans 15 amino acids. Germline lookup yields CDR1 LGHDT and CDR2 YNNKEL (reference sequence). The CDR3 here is CASSPRPATSTEAFF. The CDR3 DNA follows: TGTGCCAGCAGCCCCCGACCGGCGACAAGCACTGAAGCTTTCTTT.

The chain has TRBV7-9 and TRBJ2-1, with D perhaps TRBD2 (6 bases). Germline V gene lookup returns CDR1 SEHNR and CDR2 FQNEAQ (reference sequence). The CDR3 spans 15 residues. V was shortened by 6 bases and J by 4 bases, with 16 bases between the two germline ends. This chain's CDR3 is CASRLGGQTYNEQFF. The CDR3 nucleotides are TGTGCCAGCAGGCTCGGGGGTCAAACTTACAATGAGCAGTTCTTC.

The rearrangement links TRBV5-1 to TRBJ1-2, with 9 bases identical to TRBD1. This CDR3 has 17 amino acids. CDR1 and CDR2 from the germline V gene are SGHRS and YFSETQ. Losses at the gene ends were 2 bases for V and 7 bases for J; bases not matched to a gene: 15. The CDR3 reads CASSLTPPGQGTGGYTF. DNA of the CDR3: TGCGCCAGCAGCTTAACGCCCCCGGGACAGGGTACGGGTGGCTACACCTTC. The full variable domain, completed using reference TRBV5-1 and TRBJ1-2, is KAGVTQTPRYLIKTRGQQVTLSCSPISGHRSVSWYQQTPGQGLQFLFEYFSETQRNKGNFPGRFSGRQFSNSRSEMNVSTLELGDSALYLCASSLTPPGQGTGGYTFGSGTRLTVV.

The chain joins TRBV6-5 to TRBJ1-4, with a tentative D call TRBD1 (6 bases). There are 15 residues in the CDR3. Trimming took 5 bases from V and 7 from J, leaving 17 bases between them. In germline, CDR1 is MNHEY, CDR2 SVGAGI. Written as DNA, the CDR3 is TGTGCCAGCAGTCGGTCGGGGGGGCGAGGTGAAAAACTGTTTTTT. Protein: CASSRSGGRGEKLFF.

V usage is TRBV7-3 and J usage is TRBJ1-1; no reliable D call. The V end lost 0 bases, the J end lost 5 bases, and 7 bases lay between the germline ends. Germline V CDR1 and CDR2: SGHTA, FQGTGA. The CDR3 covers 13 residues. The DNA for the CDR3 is TGTGCCAGCAGCTTAACTCGGGTAACTGAAGCTTTCTTT. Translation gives CASSLTRVTEAFF.

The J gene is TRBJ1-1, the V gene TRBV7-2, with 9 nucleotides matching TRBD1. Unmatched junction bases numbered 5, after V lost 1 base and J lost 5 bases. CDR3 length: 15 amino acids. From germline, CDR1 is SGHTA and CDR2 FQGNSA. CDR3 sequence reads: CASSLEGTGRTEAFF. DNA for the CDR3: TGTGCCAGCAGCTTAGAAGGGACAGGGAGGACTGAAGCTTTCTTT.

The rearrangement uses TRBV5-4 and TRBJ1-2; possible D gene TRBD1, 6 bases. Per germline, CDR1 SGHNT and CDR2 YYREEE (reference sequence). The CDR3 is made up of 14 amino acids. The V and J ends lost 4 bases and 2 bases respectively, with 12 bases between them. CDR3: CASSHRTGNYGYTF. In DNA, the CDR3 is TGTGCCAGCAGCCACAGAACAGGGAACTATGGCTACACCTTC.

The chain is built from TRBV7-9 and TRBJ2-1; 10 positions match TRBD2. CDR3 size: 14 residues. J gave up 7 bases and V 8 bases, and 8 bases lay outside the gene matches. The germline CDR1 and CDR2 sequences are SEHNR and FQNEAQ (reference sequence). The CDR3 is CASVLAGNSNEQFF. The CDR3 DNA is TGTGCCAGCGTACTAGCGGGGAATTCTAATGAGCAGTTCTTC.

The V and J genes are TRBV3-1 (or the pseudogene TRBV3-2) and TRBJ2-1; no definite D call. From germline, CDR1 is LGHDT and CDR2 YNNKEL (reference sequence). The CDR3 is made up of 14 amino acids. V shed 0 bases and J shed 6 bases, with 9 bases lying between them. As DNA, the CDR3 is TGTGCCAGCAGCCAAGAGGTGGAGAGCAATGAGCAGTTCTTC. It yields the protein CASSQEVESNEQFF.

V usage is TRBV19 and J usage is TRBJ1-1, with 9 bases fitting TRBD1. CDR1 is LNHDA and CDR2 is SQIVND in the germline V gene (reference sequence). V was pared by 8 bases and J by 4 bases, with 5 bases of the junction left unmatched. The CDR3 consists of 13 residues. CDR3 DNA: TGTGCCAGTGCTAGGGACAGGGTCACTGAAGCTTTCTTT. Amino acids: CASARDRVTEAFF.

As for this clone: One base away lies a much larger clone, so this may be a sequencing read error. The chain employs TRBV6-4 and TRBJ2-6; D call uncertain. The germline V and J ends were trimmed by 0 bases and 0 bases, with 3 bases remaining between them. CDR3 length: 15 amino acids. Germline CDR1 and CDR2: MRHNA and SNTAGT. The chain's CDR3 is CASSDSSSGANVLTF. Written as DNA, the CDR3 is TGTGCCAGCAGTGACTCGAGCTCTGGGGCCAACGTCCTGACTTTC.

CDR3: CASSRGQGDTEAFF. The DNA for the CDR3 is TGTGCCAGCAGCCGCGGACAGGGAGACACTGAAGCTTTCTTT. This chain joins TRBV7-9 and TRBJ1-1, with 8 nucleotides matching TRBD1. Trimming took 5 bases from V and 3 from J; bases not matched to a gene: 5. The CDR3 has 14 residues. Germline assignment: CDR1 SEHNR and CDR2 FQNEAQ (reference sequence).

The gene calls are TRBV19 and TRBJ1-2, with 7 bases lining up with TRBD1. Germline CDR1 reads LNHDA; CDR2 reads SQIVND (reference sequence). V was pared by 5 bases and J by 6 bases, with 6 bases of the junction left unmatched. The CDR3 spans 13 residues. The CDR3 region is CASSFRDRDGYTF. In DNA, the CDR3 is TGTGCCAGTAGTTTCCGGGACAGAGATGGCTACACCTTC.

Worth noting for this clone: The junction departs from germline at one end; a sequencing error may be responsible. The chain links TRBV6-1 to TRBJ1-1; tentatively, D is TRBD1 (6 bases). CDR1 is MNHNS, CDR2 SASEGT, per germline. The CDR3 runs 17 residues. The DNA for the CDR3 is TGTGCCAGCAGCGAAGCTTGGGGCAGGGGAGCGAACACTGAAGCTTTCTTT. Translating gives CASSEAWGRGANTEAFF.

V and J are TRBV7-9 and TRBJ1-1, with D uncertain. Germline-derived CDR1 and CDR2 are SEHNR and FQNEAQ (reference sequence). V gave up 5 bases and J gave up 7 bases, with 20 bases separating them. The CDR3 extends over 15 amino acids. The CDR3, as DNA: TGTGCCAGCAGCCGTTTTAATAATCTTGTCGTTGAAGCTTTCTTT. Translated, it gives CASSRFNNLVVEAFF.

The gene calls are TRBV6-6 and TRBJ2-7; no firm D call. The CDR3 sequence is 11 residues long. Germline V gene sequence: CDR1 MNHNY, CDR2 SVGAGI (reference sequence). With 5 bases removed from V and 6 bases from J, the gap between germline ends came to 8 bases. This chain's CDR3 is CASSIGAEQYF. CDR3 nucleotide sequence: TGTGCCAGCAGTATAGGAGCCGAGCAGTACTTC.

The CDR3 is CASSLESIGTEAFF. In DNA, the CDR3 is TGTGCCAGCAGCTTAGAAAGTATCGGCACTGAAGCTTTCTTT. V and J are TRBV5-4 and TRBJ1-1, with unresolved D. V lost 2 bases and J lost 4, with 12 bases in between. Germline values: CDR1 SGHNT, CDR2 YYREEE (reference sequence). The CDR3 length is 14 residues.

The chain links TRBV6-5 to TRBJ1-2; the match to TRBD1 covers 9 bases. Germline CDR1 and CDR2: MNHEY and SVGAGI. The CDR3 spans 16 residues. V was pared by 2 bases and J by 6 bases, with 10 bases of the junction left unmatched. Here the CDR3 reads CASSYPTGQGENGYTF. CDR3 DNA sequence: TGTGCCAGCAGTTACCCGACGGGACAGGGTGAGAATGGCTACACCTTC.

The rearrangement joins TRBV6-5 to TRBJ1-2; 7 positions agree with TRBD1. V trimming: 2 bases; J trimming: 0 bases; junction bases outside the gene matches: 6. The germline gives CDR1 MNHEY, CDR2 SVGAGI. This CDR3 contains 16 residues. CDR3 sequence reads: CASSYTRQGPNYGYTF. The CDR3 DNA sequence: TGTGCCAGCAGTTACACTAGACAGGGACCTAACTATGGCTACACCTTC.

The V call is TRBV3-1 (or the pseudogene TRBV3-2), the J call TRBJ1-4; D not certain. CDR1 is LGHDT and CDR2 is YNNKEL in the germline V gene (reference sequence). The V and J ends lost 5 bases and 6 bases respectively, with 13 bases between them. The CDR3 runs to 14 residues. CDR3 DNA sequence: TGTGCCAGCAGCAAGACGGGAACCTATGAAAAACTGTTTTTT. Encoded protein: CASSKTGTYEKLFF.

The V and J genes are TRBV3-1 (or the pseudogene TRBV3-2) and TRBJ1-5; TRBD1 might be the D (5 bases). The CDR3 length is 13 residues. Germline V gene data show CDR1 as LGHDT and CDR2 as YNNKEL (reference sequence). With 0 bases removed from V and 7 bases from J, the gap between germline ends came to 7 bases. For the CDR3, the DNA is TGTGCCAGCAGCCAAGACAGGGTCCAGCCCCAGCATTTT. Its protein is CASSQDRVQPQHF.

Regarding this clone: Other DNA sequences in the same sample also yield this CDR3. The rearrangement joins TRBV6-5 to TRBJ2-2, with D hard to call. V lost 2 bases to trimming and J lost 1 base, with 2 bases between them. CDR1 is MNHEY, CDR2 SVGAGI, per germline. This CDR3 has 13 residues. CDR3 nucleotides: TGTGCCAGCAGTTACCTGAACACCGGGGAGCTGTTTTTT. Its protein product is CASSYLNTGELFF.

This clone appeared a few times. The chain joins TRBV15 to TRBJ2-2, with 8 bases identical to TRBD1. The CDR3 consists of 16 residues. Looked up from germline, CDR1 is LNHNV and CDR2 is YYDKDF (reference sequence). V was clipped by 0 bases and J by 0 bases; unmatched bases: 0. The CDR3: CATSREGQANTGELFF. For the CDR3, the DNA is TGTGCCACCAGCAGAGAGGGACAGGCGAACACCGGGGAGCTGTTTTTT.

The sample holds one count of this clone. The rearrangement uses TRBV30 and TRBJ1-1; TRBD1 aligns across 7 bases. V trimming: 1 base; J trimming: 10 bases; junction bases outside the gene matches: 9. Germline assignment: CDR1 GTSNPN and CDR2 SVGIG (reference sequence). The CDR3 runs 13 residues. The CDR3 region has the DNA TGTGCCTGGAGTGGACAGGGAGTGAGTAGAGCTTTCTTT. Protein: CAWSGQGVSRAFF.

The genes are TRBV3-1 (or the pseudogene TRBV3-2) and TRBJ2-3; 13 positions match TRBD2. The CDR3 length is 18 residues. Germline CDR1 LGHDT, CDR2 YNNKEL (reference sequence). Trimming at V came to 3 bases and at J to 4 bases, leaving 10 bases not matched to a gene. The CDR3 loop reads CASSQRVQGLAGADTQYF. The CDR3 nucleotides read TGTGCCAGCAGCCAGCGAGTCCAAGGACTAGCGGGAGCAGATACGCAGTATTTT.